These 28 T cell receptor beta chains share one sample of origin, sequenced in a study of cytomegalovirus exposure and HLA in healthy donors. A multiplex PCR was run with 60 Vbeta primers and 13 Jbeta primers. This table comes from immunoSEQ multiplex PCR, and its TCRdb copy is limited to in-frame clones, with some not included. The table lists about 130,000 clones, about 79% of them singletons. The sample comprised PBMCs. The receptors here all came from a woman in her forties or fifties in good health and CMV-seronegative.

The rearrangement joins TRBV19 to TRBJ2-1; 7 bases align to TRBD2. The junction had 3 bases not matched to a gene; V was cut back by 6 bases and J by 4 bases. Germline assignment: CDR1 LNHDA and CDR2 SQIVND (reference sequence). CDR3 length: 13 amino acids. CDR3 in amino acids: CASRNGGYNEQFF. DNA for the CDR3: TGTGCCAGTAGGAACGGGGGGTACAATGAGCAGTTCTTC.

The CDR3 spells CASSVGSTYEQYF. In DNA, the CDR3 is TGTGCCAGCAGCGTCGGGAGCACGTACGAGCAGTACTTC. The chain has TRBV9 and TRBJ2-7; D might be TRBD2 (6 bases). V gave up 2 bases and J gave up 4 bases, with 10 bases separating them. The CDR3 sequence is 13 residues long. Germline-derived CDR1 and CDR2 are SGDLS and YYNGEE. The full variable domain, completed using reference TRBV9 and TRBJ2-7, is DSGVTQTPKHLITATGQRVTLRCSPRSGDLSVYWYQQSLDQGLQFLIQYYNGEERAKGNILERFSAQQFPDLHSELNLSSLELGDSALYFCASSVGSTYEQYFGPGTRLTVT.

This clone was picked up one time. This chain links TRBV28 with TRBJ2-5; D possibly corresponds to TRBD1 (6 bases). CDR1 is MDHEN and CDR2 is SYDVKM in the germline V gene. V was cut by 6 bases and J by 5 bases, with 13 bases left in between. The CDR3 covers 13 residues. The chain's CDR3 is CASRPQGWETQYF. CDR3 bases: TGTGCCAGCAGGCCACAGGGCTGGGAGACCCAGTACTTC.

The J gene is TRBJ2-7, the V gene TRBV9; 10 nucleotides line up with TRBD1. Germline assignment: CDR1 SGDLS and CDR2 YYNGEE. J lost 6 bases, V lost 1 base, and 7 bases had no gene match. CDR3 length: 15 amino acids. CDR3 region: CASSVSGGTGVEQYF. CDR3 coding DNA: TGTGCCAGCAGCGTATCGGGCGGGACAGGGGTCGAGCAGTACTTC. The whole variable domain, remainder taken from reference TRBV9 and TRBJ2-7, is DSGVTQTPKHLITATGQRVTLRCSPRSGDLSVYWYQQSLDQGLQFLIQYYNGEERAKGNILERFSAQQFPDLHSELNLSSLELGDSALYFCASSVSGGTGVEQYFGPGTRLTVT.

This chain uses TRBV28 with TRBJ1-5, with 9 bases lining up with TRBD1. CDR3 length: 16 amino acids. CDR1 is MDHEN, CDR2 SYDVKM, per germline. The junction had 6 bases not matched to a gene; V was cut back by 5 bases and J by 1 base. CDR3 region: CASSPWTGVSNQPQHF. DNA of the CDR3: TGTGCCAGCAGTCCATGGACAGGGGTGAGCAATCAGCCCCAGCATTTT.

The chain uses TRBV28 and TRBJ2-7, with 9 bases that match TRBD2. Germline CDR1 MDHEN, CDR2 SYDVKM. The CDR3 is made up of 14 amino acids. V trimming: 7 bases; J trimming: 4 bases; junction bases outside the gene matches: 8. The DNA for the CDR3 is TGTGCCAGCACCAGGAGTAGCGGGAGTTACGAGCAGTACTTC. It codes for CASTRSSGSYEQYF. The entire variable domain, with the rest obtained from reference TRBV28 and TRBJ2-7, is as follows: DVKVTQSSRYLVKRTGEKVFLECVQDMDHENMFWYRQDPGLGLRLIYFSYDVKMKEKGDIPEGYSVSREKKERFSLILESASTNQTSMYLCASTRSSGSYEQYFGPGTRLTVT.

This clone was found a few times. The chain couples TRBV4-3 to TRBJ1-1, with TRBD1 as a possible D gene (5 bases). The germline CDR1 and CDR2 sequences are LGHNA and YSLEER. Trimming took 3 bases from V and 1 from J, leaving 9 bases between them. CDR3 size: 14 residues. This chain's CDR3 is CASSQITGNTEAFF. CDR3 DNA: TGCGCCAGCAGCCAGATTACAGGGAACACTGAAGCTTTCTTT.

The rearrangement uses TRBV19 and TRBJ2-6; 7 bases are shared with TRBD1. Germline CDR1 reads LNHDA; CDR2 reads SQIVND (reference sequence). With 3 bases clipped from V and 2 bases from J, the junction kept 10 bases outside the gene matches. This CDR3 contains 18 residues. CDR3: CASSMQGVVYPGANVLTF. The CDR3 DNA follows: TGTGCCAGTAGTATGCAGGGGGTGGTCTATCCTGGGGCCAACGTCCTGACTTTC.

The chain couples TRBV5-1 to TRBJ2-7; D not certain. This CDR3 is built from 14 residues. Deletions cut 0 bases from V and 0 bases from J, with 7 bases between. The germline gives CDR1 SGHRS, CDR2 YFSETQ. CDR3 in amino acids: CASSLGRISYEQYF. The CDR3 DNA reads as TGCGCCAGCAGCTTGGGTAGAATCTCCTACGAGCAGTACTTC.

The chain couples TRBV28 to TRBJ1-1; no definite D call. The CDR3 is made up of 13 amino acids. Trimming took 10 bases from V and 5 from J, leaving 17 bases between them. Germline-derived CDR1 and CDR2 are MDHEN and SYDVKM. The CDR3 region is CATIPGPRTEAFF. CDR3 DNA sequence: TGTGCCACCATCCCTGGCCCGCGGACTGAAGCTTTCTTT.

This chain uses TRBV9 with TRBJ2-3; no clear D gene. CDR1 SGDLS and CDR2 YYNGEE come from the germline V gene. This CDR3 region has 14 residues. The ends were cut back, 0 bases at V and 5 bases at J, with 10 bases in the middle. The CDR3 loop is CASSVATSGDTQYF. The CDR3, as DNA: TGTGCCAGCAGCGTAGCTACGTCGGGAGATACGCAGTATTTT.

This clone was counted between two and nine times. The V and J genes are TRBV5-1 and TRBJ1-5; TRBD1 might be the D (6 bases). Trimming took 7 bases from V and 2 from J, leaving 22 bases between them. CDR1 SGHRS and CDR2 YFSETQ come from the germline V gene. The length of the CDR3 is 17 residues. The CDR3 DNA follows: TGCGCCAGCCTCCGGGACACACCGTCCCTGGGCAATCAGCCCCAGCATTTT. This sequence encodes CASLRDTPSLGNQPQHF.

The V gene is TRBV6-1, the J gene TRBJ2-7; 10 positions match TRBD1. Per germline, CDR1 MNHNS and CDR2 SASEGT. V was clipped by 6 bases and J by 4 bases; unmatched bases: 9. CDR3 length equals 15 residues. The CDR3 DNA sequence: TGTGCCAGCAGGCTCGGGGGGACAGGGGTTTACGAGCAGTACTTC. Its translation: CASRLGGTGVYEQYF.

The chain has TRBV28 and TRBJ2-7, with a possible D match to TRBD1 (6 bases). V lost 5 bases and J lost 5, with 16 bases in between. The CDR3 covers 14 residues. Germline CDR1 MDHEN, CDR2 SYDVKM. The CDR3 protein is CASSREQGFHEQYF. CDR3 DNA: TGTGCCAGCAGTCGGGAACAGGGATTCCACGAGCAGTACTTC.

V gene TRBV5-4 combines with J gene TRBJ1-1; 7 bases fit TRBD1. The CDR3 runs to 14 residues. The junction had 4 bases not matched to a gene; V was cut back by 4 bases and J by 1 base. The germline V gene has CDR1 SGHNT and CDR2 YYREEE (reference sequence). CDR3 loop: CASSAGQSNTEAFF. CDR3 DNA sequence: TGTGCCAGCAGCGCGGGACAGTCGAACACTGAAGCTTTCTTT.

The rearrangement uses TRBV18 and TRBJ2-3; TRBD1 matches at 11 bases. Losses at the gene ends were 1 base for V and 5 bases for J; bases not matched to a gene: 8. Germline CDR1 reads KGHSH; CDR2 reads LQKENI. The CDR3 length is 17 residues. CDR3 nucleotide sequence: TGTGCCAGCTCACCACGTACCGGACAGGGGGCTGGAGATACGCAGTATTTT. Translating it yields CASSPRTGQGAGDTQYF.

The chain combines TRBV5-4 with TRBJ1-2; 9 positions match TRBD1. The V and J ends lost 0 bases and 7 bases, in that order; junction bases with no gene match: 7. This CDR3 spans 15 amino acids. Germline CDR1 and CDR2: SGHNT and YYREEE (reference sequence). CDR3 region: CASSLGPGQGFGYTF. The CDR3 DNA reads TGTGCCAGCAGCTTGGGGCCGGGACAGGGATTTGGCTACACCTTC. Together with reference TRBV5-4 and TRBJ1-2, the CDR3 gives the full variable domain: ETGVTQSPTHLIKTRGQQVTLRCSSQSGHNTVSWYQQALGQGPQFIFQYYREEENGRGNFPPRFSGLQFPNYSSELNVNALELDDSALYLCASSLGPGQGFGYTFGSGTRLTVV.

The chain links TRBV19 to TRBJ2-7; 14 bases fit TRBD2. The CDR3 sequence is 18 residues long. Germline-derived CDR1 and CDR2 are LNHDA and SQIVND (reference sequence). V lost 8 bases and J lost 0; bases outside the gene matches: 12. CDR3 loop: CASPPTSGRAPSSYEQYF. The CDR3 bases are TGTGCCAGTCCCCCGACTAGCGGGAGGGCCCCGAGCTCCTACGAGCAGTACTTC.

As concerns this clone: One end of the junction varies from germline; a read error may be responsible. The rearrangement uses TRBV7-9 and TRBJ2-7; D may be TRBD2 (5 bases). This CDR3 has 14 amino acids. Germline CDR1 SEHNR, CDR2 FQNEAQ (reference sequence). The CDR3 region is CSSSFEGSTYEQYF. As DNA, the CDR3 is TGTTCCAGCAGCTTTGAAGGGAGTACCTACGAGCAGTACTTC.

The chain links TRBV11-1 to TRBJ2-7; D possibly corresponds to TRBD2 (6 bases). The CDR3 is 13 residues long. Germline values: CDR1 SGHAT, CDR2 FQDESV (reference sequence). Between the trimmed V and J ends, which lost 7 bases and 1 base, there was a span of 11 bases. Here the CDR3 DNA reads TGTGCCAGCAACGATAGCGGTTCCTACGAGCAGTACTTC. Its protein is CASNDSGSYEQYF.

In this sample, this clone turned up a few times. DNA of the CDR3: TGTGCCAGCAGCCACCTTTGGGGGGGAAGGAGGTACGAGCAGTACTTC. This sequence encodes CASSHLWGGRRYEQYF. The chain links TRBV7-9 to TRBJ2-7, with TRBD2 matching 7 bases. The germline CDR1 and CDR2 sequences are SEHNR and FQNEAQ (reference sequence). V was pared by 5 bases and J by 4 bases, with 14 bases of the junction left unmatched. CDR3 length: 16 amino acids.

This clone was seen only once. V and J are TRBV5-6 and TRBJ1-6, with D possibly TRBD1 on 5 matching bases. This CDR3 has 17 residues. Germline V gene lookup returns CDR1 SGHDT and CDR2 YYEEEE. The V end was cut by 0 bases, the J end by 9 bases, with 19 bases between. The DNA of the CDR3 is TGTGCCAGCAGCTTGGACAGGCCCCTCGGATCAGGTTCACCCCTCCACTTT. As protein: CASSLDRPLGSGSPLHF.

The genes are TRBV7-2 and TRBJ1-1; no clear D. Germline-derived CDR1 and CDR2 are SGHTA and FQGNSA. V lost 3 bases and J 4 bases, leaving 12 bases between the germline ends. The CDR3 is 14 amino acids. CDR3 in amino acids: CASSFTVTFTEAFF. In DNA form, the CDR3 reads TGTGCCAGCAGCTTCACAGTGACGTTCACTGAAGCTTTCTTT. Together with reference TRBV7-2 and TRBJ1-1, the CDR3 gives the full variable domain: GAGVSQSPSNKVTEKGKDVELRCDPISGHTALYWYRQSLGQGLEFLIYFQGNSAPDKSGLPSDRFSAERTGGSVSTLTIQRTQQEDSAVYLCASSFTVTFTEAFFGQGTRLTVV.

The chain recombines TRBV6-5 with TRBJ2-7; unclear D gene. The CDR3 has 14 residues. CDR1 is MNHEY and CDR2 is SVGAGI in the germline V gene. Trimming removed 5 bases from V and 3 bases from J, with 14 bases in between. For the CDR3, the DNA is TGTGCCAGCAGTCTTTTTCGGCAGGACTACGAGCAGTACTTC. This encodes CASSLFRQDYEQYF.

This sequence joins TRBV4-1 and TRBJ1-4; no firm D call. This CDR3 is built from 17 residues. Germline V gene sequence: CDR1 MGHRA, CDR2 YSYEKL. V lost 4 bases to trimming and J lost 5 bases, with 20 bases between them. The DNA for the CDR3 is TGCGCCAGCAGCCCGGTGGGAGGGCGGACCGAGAATGAAAAACTGTTTTTT. Protein product: CASSPVGGRTENEKLFF.

The rearrangement joins TRBV19 to TRBJ2-1, with TRBD1 as a possible D gene (6 bases). The CDR3 is 20 amino acids. CDR1 is LNHDA and CDR2 is SQIVND in the germline V gene (reference sequence). The V gene lost 1 base and the J gene lost 6 bases, with 28 bases spanning the gap. For the CDR3, the DNA is TGTGCCAGTAGTATAGTTTCAGGGGCCCGGGGCCGGCTCGGGGCCAATGAGCAGTTCTTC. This translates into CASSIVSGARGRLGANEQFF.

The count of this clone is one. The germline gene is not matched at one end of the junction; a read error may be the cause. The chain uses TRBV5-4 and TRBJ2-2; D might be TRBD2 (6 bases). Germline CDR1 and CDR2: SGHNT and YYREEE (reference sequence). The CDR3 is made up of 15 amino acids. The CDR3 DNA follows: TGTTCCAGCACGGAGGGAGTGGCTAGGACCGGGGAGCTGTTTTTT. Amino acids: CSSTEGVARTGELFF. Using reference TRBV5-4 and TRBJ2-2 for the parts outside the CDR3, the full variable domain is ETGVTQSPTHLIKTRGQQVTLRCSSQSGHNTVSWYQQALGQGPQFIFQYYREEENGRGNFPPRFSGLQFPNYSSELNVNALELDDSALYLCSSTEGVARTGELFFGEGSRLTVL.

V and J are TRBV7-2 and TRBJ2-5; TRBD2 is a possible D gene (5 bases). Germline V gene data show CDR1 as SGHTA and CDR2 as FQGNSA. V lost 6 bases, J lost 2 bases, and 13 bases lay in between. The CDR3 has 14 residues. CDR3 bases: TGTGCCAGCAGGAGGGTTGAGGTTCAAGAGACCCAGTACTTC. Translation: CASRRVEVQETQYF.